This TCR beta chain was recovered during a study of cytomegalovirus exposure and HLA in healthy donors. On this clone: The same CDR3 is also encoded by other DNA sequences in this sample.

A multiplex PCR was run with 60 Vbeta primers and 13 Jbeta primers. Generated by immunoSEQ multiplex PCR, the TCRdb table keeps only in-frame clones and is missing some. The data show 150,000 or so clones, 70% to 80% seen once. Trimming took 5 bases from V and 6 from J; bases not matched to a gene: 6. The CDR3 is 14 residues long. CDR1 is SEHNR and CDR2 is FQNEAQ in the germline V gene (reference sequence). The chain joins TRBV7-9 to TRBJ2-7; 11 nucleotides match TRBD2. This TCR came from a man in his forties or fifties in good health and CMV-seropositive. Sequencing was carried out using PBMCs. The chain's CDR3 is CASSLGTSGAEQYF. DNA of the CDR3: TGTGCCAGCAGCCTCGGGACTAGCGGAGCCGAGCAGTACTTC.